This is a list of T cell receptor beta chains from one sample in a study of a mutant IDH1 vaccine in newly diagnosed glioma. The table came from immunoSEQ multiplex PCR; TCRdb's copy has only in-frame clones and leaves some out. The repertoire includes around 78,000 clones, 90% to 95% of them detected once, and about 0.6% sits in the top ten. These receptors' targets are unknown. This sample comprised PBMCs, obtained from a glioma patient whose treatment included an IDH1 peptide vaccine. The receptors stem from a woman in her fifties or sixties with glioma. The CDR3 runs from the conserved cysteine through the conserved F or W.

V gene	J gene	CDR3 protein
TRBV15	TRBJ2-7	CATSRGDSSYEQYF
TRBV28	TRBJ2-2	CASSLWRGQTGELFF
TRBV6-5	TRBJ1-1	CASRNRGPPNTEAFF
TRBV14	TRBJ1-6	CASSQESSPLHF
TRBV6-6	TRBJ2-7	CASSPTDYYEQYF
TRBV7-9	TRBJ1-5	CASSSEVGGASQPQHF
TRBV27	TRBJ1-5	CASSASDGNNQPQHF
TRBV5-1	TRBJ2-7	CASSLDGTGGYEQYF
TRBV7-8	TRBJ2-1	CASSPRLAAYNEQFF
TRBV19	TRBJ2-7	CASSIGRGLYEQYF
TRBV28	TRBJ2-7	CASSSNYEQYF
TRBV6-1	TRBJ1-2	CASSTDRDYGYTF
TRBV4-1	TRBJ2-7	CASSPTTGSYEQYF
TRBV30	TRBJ2-7	CAWGPGTLYEQYF
TRBV7-9	TRBJ2-7	CASSSGQTYEQYF
TRBV5-1	TRBJ2-1	CASSLEVAGVREQFF
TRBV14	TRBJ2-5	CASSVPGGEGGETQYF
TRBV7-9	TRBJ2-7	CASSLYSGHLSYEQYF
TRBV6-1	TRBJ1-6	CASIIGGNSPLHF
TRBV14	TRBJ2-2	CASSPQGTGELFF
TRBV18	TRBJ2-7	CASSRLGQGHEQYF
TRBV18	TRBJ2-5	CASSPSYQETQYF
TRBV2	TRBJ1-6	CASSPDRYSPLHF
TRBV7-3	TRBJ2-7	CASSPDRGGEQYF
TRBV27	TRBJ2-5	CASSFGNIQETQYF
TRBV7-3	TRBJ2-1	CASSLAGQGYNEQFF
TRBV27	TRBJ1-1	CASSPSVGEHGTEAFF
TRBV28	TRBJ1-5	CASSFVVGSNQPQHF
TRBV10-3	TRBJ2-7	CAIREVIAGGMTAYEQYF
TRBV11-1	TRBJ2-5	CASSFSGTGKETQYF
TRBV28	TRBJ2-1	CASSVTGTYDEQFF
TRBV6-5	TRBJ2-7	CASREGGVSSYEQYF
TRBV11-2	TRBJ2-7	CASSLVFQASYEQYF
TRBV19	TRBJ2-7	CASSMLQAYEQYF
TRBV5-6	TRBJ1-1	CASSLGAEAFF
TRBV6-5	TRBJ2-7	CASSYSMQSYEQYF
TRBV7-9	TRBJ1-4	CASSANSSPNEKLFF
TRBV6-5	TRBJ2-5	CASSYISAGETQYF
TRBV30	TRBJ1-1	CAWSSQGAEAFF
TRBV7-2	TRBJ1-4	CASSSGTGVEKLFF
TRBV18	TRBJ2-7	CASSQGIEYEQYF
TRBV28	TRBJ1-3	CASSPGQGPRAGNTIYF
TRBV6-5	TRBJ2-2	CASSYHPSGGTGELFF
TRBV6-5	TRBJ1-5	CASREQGVSNQPQHF
TRBV27	TRBJ1-1	CASSFRSMNTEAFF
TRBV19	TRBJ1-5	CTSSYRPNQPQHF
TRBV5-1	TRBJ2-2	CASTATPNTGELFF
TRBV5-1	TRBJ2-7	CASSLVFRGLDEQYF
TRBV7-3	TRBJ2-3	CASSLLYTDTQYF
TRBV2	TRBJ1-3	CASSQQPLSGNTIYF
TRBV5-1	TRBJ1-2	CASSSVRTGGADGYTF
TRBV19	TRBJ2-7	CATKGVSDEQYF
TRBV4-1	-	CASSQGSSGDYEQYF
TRBV10-3	TRBJ1-2	CAISEYGGGYGYTF
TRBV7-7	TRBJ2-1	CASSLGGLHNEQFF